These 27 T cell receptor beta chains were sequenced from one sample in a study of HIV-infected patients and healthy controls. From the 5' RACE reads, TCRdb called clonotypes with MiXCR, one entry per CDR3 protein. The data contain about 64,000 distinct CDR3 sequences, roughly a fifth of them singletons. The sample comprised CD4+ T cells from blood. These receptors originate from a human donor in good health.

This clonotype was picked up many times. This sequence joins TRBV7-2 and TRBJ1-2; 8 nucleotides agree with TRBD1. The CDR3 totals 16 residues. Germline lookup yields CDR1 SGHTA and CDR2 FQGNSA. Losses at the gene ends were 5 bases for V and 2 bases for J; bases not matched to a gene: 10. The chain's CDR3 is CASSLAHRGNNYGYTF. The DNA of the CDR3 is TGTGCCAGCAGCCTTGCCCACAGGGGGAACAACTATGGCTACACCTTC.

This clonotype has more than one count but fewer than ten. This chain links TRBV6-5 with TRBJ2-5; no clear D. V was cut by 6 bases and J by 2 bases, with 19 bases left in between. Germline CDR1 reads MNHEY; CDR2 reads SVGAGI. The CDR3 has 16 residues. The CDR3 is CASRHRSFLGQETQYF. CDR3 nucleotides: TGTGCCAGCAGGCACCGGTCGTTTCTAGGGCAAGAGACCCAGTACTTC.

This clonotype was counted a few times. This chain uses TRBV2 with TRBJ1-2; D uncertain. Trimming took 3 bases from V and 3 from J, leaving 5 bases between them. There are 12 residues in the CDR3. Per germline, CDR1 SNHLY and CDR2 FYNNEI. The CDR3, as DNA: TGTGCCAGCAGTGACTCCTACTATGGCTACACCTTC. This translates into CASSDSYYGYTF.

This clonotype has only a few counts. The rearrangement joins TRBV12-3 or TRBV12-4 to TRBJ2-2; 9 nucleotides agree with TRBD1. This CDR3 has 19 amino acids. Trimming took 6 bases from V and 5 from J; bases not matched to a gene: 19. The CDR3 DNA reads TGTGCCAGCAGCCCAGAAGGGACAGGGTTTTCGTATGGTACCGGGGAGCTGTTTTTT. This translates into CASSPEGTGFSYGTGELFF.

This clonotype was found many times. The V call is TRBV6-2 or TRBV6-3, the J call TRBJ1-5; 10 bases fit TRBD1. This CDR3 region has 16 residues. The junction had 8 bases not matched to a gene; V was cut back by 2 bases and J by 7 bases. Germline CDR1 and CDR2: MNHEY and SVGEGT. The CDR3 loop reads CASSYPTGGFRQPQHF. CDR3 nucleotide sequence: TGTGCCAGCAGTTACCCGACAGGGGGCTTTAGGCAGCCCCAGCATTTT.

This clonotype occurred a few times. The chain links TRBV7-9 to TRBJ2-3; D is ambiguous. CDR1 is SEHNR, CDR2 FQNEAQ, per germline (reference sequence). The CDR3 consists of 14 residues. Trimming took off 6 bases at V and 1 base at J, with 11 bases between the two ends. The CDR3 loop is CASSFGSGTDTQYF. CDR3 nucleotide sequence: TGTGCCAGCAGTTTCGGCAGCGGCACAGATACGCAGTATTTT.

This clonotype has more than one count but fewer than ten. The chain combines TRBV28 with TRBJ1-4; TRBD1 agrees at 7 bases. V trimming: 3 bases; J trimming: 0 bases; junction bases outside the gene matches: 4. In germline, CDR1 is MDHEN, CDR2 SYDVKM. There are 16 residues in the CDR3. The DNA for the CDR3 is TGTGCCAGCAGTTTGGGACAGACATCAACTAATGAAAAACTGTTTTTT. This sequence encodes CASSLGQTSTNEKLFF.

This clonotype was seen a handful of times. The chain uses TRBV7-2 and TRBJ2-3; D remains unclear. Trimming took off 4 bases at V and 6 bases at J, with 5 bases between the two ends. Germline CDR1 reads SGHTA; CDR2 reads FQGNSA. The CDR3 contains 11 residues. The CDR3 DNA reads as TGTGCCAGCAGCTACTCGGATACGCAGTATTTT. Its translation is CASSYSDTQYF.

The chain combines TRBV7-9 with TRBJ2-7; D unclear. Germline assignment: CDR1 SEHNR and CDR2 FQNEAQ (reference sequence). V was cut by 3 bases and J by 5 bases, with 23 bases left in between. The CDR3 extends over 17 amino acids. The CDR3 DNA reads as TGTGCCAGCAGCTTGTCCGGCGGATCCCTTTCTGCCGACGAGCAGTACTTC. It encodes CASSLSGGSLSADEQYF.

This clonotype was seen ten or more times. The chain employs TRBV11-2 and TRBJ1-1, with D hard to call. The CDR3 sequence is 14 residues long. Trimming took off 1 base at V and 5 bases at J, with 11 bases between the two ends. Germline CDR1 is SGHAT and CDR2 is FQNNGV. DNA for the CDR3: TGTGCCAGCAGCTTAGTAGGCGGCTTAACTGAAGCTTTCTTT. Translation gives CASSLVGGLTEAFF. The variable domain in full, completed from reference TRBV11-2 and TRBJ1-1, reads EAGVAQSPRYKIIEKRQSVAFWCNPISGHATLYWYQQILGQGPKLLIQFQNNGVVDDSQLPKDRFSAERLKGVDSTLKIQPAKLEDSAVYLCASSLVGGLTEAFFGQGTRLTVV.

This clonotype was detected many times. V is TRBV2 and J is TRBJ2-2, with D maybe TRBD1 (6 bases). The V gene's germline CDR1 is SNHLY and CDR2 FYNNEI. Trimming cost V 6 bases and J 2 bases, with 10 bases left between them. The CDR3 runs to 14 residues. The CDR3, as DNA: TGTGCCAGCAGGACCGGGACAAACACCGGGGAGCTGTTTTTT. Protein product: CASRTGTNTGELFF.

This clonotype was observed many times. V gene TRBV15 combines with J gene TRBJ2-1, with D perhaps TRBD2 (6 bases). Per the germline V gene, CDR1 is LNHNV and CDR2 is YYDKDF (reference sequence). V lost 8 bases, J lost 2 bases, and 13 bases lay in between. There are 14 residues in the CDR3. This CDR3 reads CATLEPGAYNEQFF. DNA of the CDR3: TGTGCCACCTTAGAACCGGGAGCCTACAATGAGCAGTTCTTC.

This clonotype was counted a few times. The J gene is TRBJ2-7, the V gene TRBV27; the match to TRBD2 covers 9 bases. The CDR3 consists of 15 residues. Germline CDR1 reads MNHEY; CDR2 reads SMNVEV (reference sequence). V lost 5 bases and J lost 2; bases outside the gene matches: 7. This CDR3 reads CASSRTGTSTYEQYF. CDR3 nucleotides: TGTGCCAGCAGTCGGACCGGGACTAGCACCTACGAGCAGTACTTC.

J is TRBJ2-7 and V is TRBV6-2 or TRBV6-3; possible D gene TRBD2, 5 bases. Germline V gives CDR1 MNHEY, CDR2 SVGEGT. Deletions cut 2 bases from V and 3 bases from J, with 14 bases between. The CDR3 runs 15 residues. CDR3 in DNA: TGTGCCAGCAGTTACGGCGGGTCCAATATCTACGAGCAGTACTTC. It is translated as CASSYGGSNIYEQYF.

This clonotype has just a few counts. The chain carries TRBV3-1 and TRBJ2-7; 11 nucleotides agree with TRBD2. The CDR3 sequence is 13 residues long. Germline-derived CDR1 and CDR2 are LGHDT and YNNKEL (reference sequence). V lost 8 bases, J lost 1 base, and 1 base stayed unmatched. Written as DNA, the CDR3 is TGTGCCAGCGGGACTAGCGGTTCCTACGAGCAGTACTTC. Translated: CASGTSGSYEQYF.

This clonotype was recorded at least ten times. The chain employs TRBV29-1 and TRBJ1-1; unclear D gene. Trimming cost V 4 bases and J 1 base, with 10 bases left between them. Germline-derived CDR1 and CDR2 are SQVTM and ANQGSEA. The CDR3 has 13 amino acids. CDR3 amino acids: CSVAQTPNTEAFF. In nucleotides, the CDR3 is TGCAGCGTTGCCCAGACACCGAACACTGAAGCTTTCTTT.

At least ten counts were recorded for this clonotype. The chain joins TRBV29-1 to TRBJ1-1, with a weak D call TRBD1 (6 bases). The CDR3 has 13 amino acids. V shed 5 bases and J shed 4 bases, with 14 bases lying between them. The germline gives CDR1 SQVTM, CDR2 ANQGSEA. The DNA for the CDR3 is TGCAGCGTTTGCCCCCAGACAGGCACTGAAGCTTTCTTT. As protein: CSVCPQTGTEAFF.

V and J are TRBV12-3 or TRBV12-4 and TRBJ2-1; 8 positions agree with TRBD2. Losses at the gene ends were 4 bases for V and 4 bases for J; bases not matched to a gene: 9. The CDR3 spans 16 residues. CDR3 nucleotides: TGTGCCAGCAGTTCCCGCCGGGGGGGGGGATACAATGAGCAGTTCTTC. It yields the protein CASSSRRGGGYNEQFF.

This clonotype was seen only a few times. This CDR3 is CASRGTGGSGANVLTF. Here the CDR3 DNA reads TGTGCCAGCCGCGGGACAGGGGGCTCTGGGGCCAACGTCCTGACTTTC. The J gene is TRBJ2-6, the V gene TRBV6-1; TRBD1 aligns across 11 bases. The CDR3 spans 16 residues. The germline V gene encodes CDR1 MNHNS and CDR2 SASEGT. Trimming at V came to 8 bases and at J to 0 bases, leaving 3 bases not matched to a gene.

V and J are TRBV2 and TRBJ2-3, with D maybe TRBD2 (5 bases). There are 12 residues in the CDR3. Trimming shortened V by 6 bases and J by 5 bases, and 9 bases separated the two germline ends. Per germline, CDR1 SNHLY and CDR2 FYNNEI. CDR3 amino acids: CASRQDLDTQYF. The CDR3 DNA reads TGTGCCAGCAGGCAGGACTTAGATACGCAGTATTTT.

This sequence joins TRBV5-1 and TRBJ2-7; no firm D call. The germline V gene has CDR1 SGHRS and CDR2 YFSETQ. Trimming took 1 base from V and 7 from J, leaving 15 bases between them. There are 14 residues in the CDR3. CDR3: CASSLLSRLAEQYF. The CDR3 DNA reads as TGCGCCAGCAGCTTGCTCTCCCGGTTGGCAGAGCAGTACTTC. Drawing the rest from reference TRBV5-1 and TRBJ2-7, the complete variable domain is KAGVTQTPRYLIKTRGQQVTLSCSPISGHRSVSWYQQTPGQGLQFLFEYFSETQRNKGNFPGRFSGRQFSNSRSEMNVSTLELGDSALYLCASSLLSRLAEQYFGPGTRLTVT.

The V gene is TRBV29-1, the J gene TRBJ2-7, with 9 bases fitting TRBD1. Germline CDR1 and CDR2: SQVTM and ANQGSEA. V was pared by 6 bases and J by 4 bases, with 10 bases of the junction left unmatched. This CDR3 comprises 14 residues. Here the CDR3 DNA reads TGCAGCGTCAGAACCGGGACAGGGTATTACGAGCAGTACTTC. Residues: CSVRTGTGYYEQYF.

By share, this clonotype counts as medium-sized. The genes are TRBV2 and TRBJ1-5; D remains unclear. V shed 0 bases and J shed 6 bases, with 6 bases lying between them. There are 13 residues in the CDR3. CDR1 is SNHLY, CDR2 FYNNEI, per germline. This CDR3 is CASSEANPQPQHF. Written as DNA, the CDR3 is TGTGCCAGCAGTGAAGCGAACCCTCAGCCCCAGCATTTT.

Comments on this clonotype: It may be a read error: a sequence one base away is much more abundant. V is TRBV7-8 and J is TRBJ2-5, with TRBD1 matching over 7 bases. This CDR3 comprises 17 residues. Germline lookup yields CDR1 SGHVS and CDR2 FQNEAQ. Here the CDR3 reads CASSTLPPGQPQEAQYF. The CDR3 nucleotides are TGTGCCAGCAGCACGCTACCGCCGGGACAGCCCCAAGAGGCCCAGTACTTC.

This chain uses TRBV10-3 with TRBJ1-5, with D tentatively TRBD1 (5 bases). The germline V gene has CDR1 ENHRY and CDR2 SYGVKD. The CDR3 runs to 13 residues. Trimming cost V 3 bases and J 6 bases, with 9 bases left between them. This CDR3 reads CAISDSGAQPQHF. As DNA, the CDR3 is TGTGCCATCAGTGATAGTGGGGCTCAGCCCCAGCATTTT.

This clonotype was counted only a few times. The chain recombines TRBV3-1 with TRBJ2-1, with D unclear. V lost 1 base, J lost 5 bases, and 9 bases lay in between. This CDR3 comprises 14 residues. From germline, CDR1 is LGHDT and CDR2 YNNKEL (reference sequence). As DNA, the CDR3 is TGTGCCAGCAGCCAAGGGAACGCGAACAATGAGCAGTTCTTC. Translation: CASSQGNANNEQFF.

The chain combines TRBV19 with TRBJ2-3; D remains unclear. Germline CDR1 and CDR2: LNHDA and SQIVND (reference sequence). The CDR3 has 15 residues. With 8 bases removed from V and 3 bases from J, the gap between germline ends came to 18 bases. In DNA form, the CDR3 reads TGTGCCAGTCGCCGGACCCCTGAGGTGACAGATACGCAGTATTTT. Protein: CASRRTPEVTDTQYF.